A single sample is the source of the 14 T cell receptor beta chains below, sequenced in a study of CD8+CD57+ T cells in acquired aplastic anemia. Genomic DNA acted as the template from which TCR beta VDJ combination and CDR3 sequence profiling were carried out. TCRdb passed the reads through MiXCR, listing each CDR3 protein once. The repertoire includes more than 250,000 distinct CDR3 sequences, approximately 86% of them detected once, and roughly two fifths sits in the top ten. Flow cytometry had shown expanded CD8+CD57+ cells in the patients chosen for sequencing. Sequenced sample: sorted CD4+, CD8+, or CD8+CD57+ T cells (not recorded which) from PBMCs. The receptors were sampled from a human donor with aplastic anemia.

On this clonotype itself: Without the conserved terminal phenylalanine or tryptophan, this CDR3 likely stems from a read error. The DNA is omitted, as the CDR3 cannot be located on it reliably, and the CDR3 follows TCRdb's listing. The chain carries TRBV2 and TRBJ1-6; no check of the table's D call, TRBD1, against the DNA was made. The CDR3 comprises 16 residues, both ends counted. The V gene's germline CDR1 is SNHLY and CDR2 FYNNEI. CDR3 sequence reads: CASGAGGTDTQYFGHG.

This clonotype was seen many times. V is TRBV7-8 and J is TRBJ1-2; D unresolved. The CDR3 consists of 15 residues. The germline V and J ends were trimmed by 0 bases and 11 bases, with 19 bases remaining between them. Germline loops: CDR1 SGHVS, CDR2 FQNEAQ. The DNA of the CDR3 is TGTGCCAGCAGCTTAGCGGGAGGTCCCGATTCGCAGTACACCTTC. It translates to CASSLAGGPDSQYTF.

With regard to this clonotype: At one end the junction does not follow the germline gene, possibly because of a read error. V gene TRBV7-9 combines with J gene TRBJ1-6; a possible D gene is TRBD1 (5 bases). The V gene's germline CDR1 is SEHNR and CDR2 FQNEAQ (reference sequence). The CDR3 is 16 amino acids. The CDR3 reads CAISFERSGGSKQLHF. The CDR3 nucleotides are TGTGCCATCAGCTTTGAAAGAAGCGGGGGGAGCAAACAGCTCCACTTT. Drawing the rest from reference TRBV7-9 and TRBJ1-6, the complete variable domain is DTGVSQNPRHKITKRGQNVTFRCDPISEHNRLYWYRQTLGQGPEFLTYFQNEAQLEKSRLLSDRFSAERPKGSFSTLEIQRTEQGDSAMYLCAISFERSGGSKQLHFGNGTRLTVT.

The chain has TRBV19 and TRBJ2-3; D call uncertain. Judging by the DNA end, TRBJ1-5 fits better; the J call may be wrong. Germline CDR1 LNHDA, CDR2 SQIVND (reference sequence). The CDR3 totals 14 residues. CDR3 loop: CASSIAGGTYTQHF. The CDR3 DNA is TGTGCCAGTAGTATAGCTGGAGGTACCTATACGCAGCATTTT.

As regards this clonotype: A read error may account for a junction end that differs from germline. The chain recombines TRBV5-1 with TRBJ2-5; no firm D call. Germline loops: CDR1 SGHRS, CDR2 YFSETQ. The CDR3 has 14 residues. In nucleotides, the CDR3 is TGCGCCACCAGCCGCGGCAGCGAGAAAGGGACCCAGTACTTC. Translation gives CATSRGSEKGTQYF.

The DNA of the CDR3 is TGTGCCAGCAGCTTAGCGACAGGTCATCATACAGATACGCAGTATTTT. It is translated as CASSLATGHHTDTQYF. The chain recombines TRBV7-8 with TRBJ2-3; tentatively, D is TRBD1 (6 bases). Trimming cost V 0 bases and J 3 bases, with 13 bases left between them. The CDR3 consists of 16 residues. Germline V CDR1 and CDR2: SGHVS, FQNEAQ.

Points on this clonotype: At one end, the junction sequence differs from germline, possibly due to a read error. CDR3 protein: CARKADRETQYF. The CDR3 bases are TGTGCCAGAAAGGCAGATAGGGAGACCCAGTACTTC. The genes are TRBV5-1 and TRBJ2-5; no clear D. CDR3 length equals 12 residues. CDR1 is SGHRS, CDR2 YFSETQ, per germline. The full variable domain, rest sourced from reference TRBV5-1 and TRBJ2-5, is KAGVTQTPRYLIKTRGQQVTLSCSPISGHRSVSWYQQTPGQGLQFLFEYFSETQRNKGNFPGRFSGRQFSNSRSEMNVSTLELGDSALYLCARKADRETQYFGPGTRLLVL.

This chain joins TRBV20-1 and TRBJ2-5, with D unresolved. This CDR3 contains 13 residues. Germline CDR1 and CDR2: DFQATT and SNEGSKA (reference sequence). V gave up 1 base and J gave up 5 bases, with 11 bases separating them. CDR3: CSARVETKETQYF. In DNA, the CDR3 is TGCAGTGCTAGAGTTGAGACAAAGGAGACCCAGTACTTC.

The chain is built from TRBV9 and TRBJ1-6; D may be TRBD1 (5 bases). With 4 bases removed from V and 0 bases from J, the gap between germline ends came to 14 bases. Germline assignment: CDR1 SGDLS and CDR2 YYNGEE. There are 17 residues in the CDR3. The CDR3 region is CASSPRDVSSYNSPLHF. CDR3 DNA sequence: TGTGCCAGCAGCCCACGGGACGTGAGCTCCTATAATTCACCCCTCCACTTT.

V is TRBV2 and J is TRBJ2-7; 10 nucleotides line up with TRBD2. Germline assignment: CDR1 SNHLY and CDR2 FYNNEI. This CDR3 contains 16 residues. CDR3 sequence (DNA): TGTGCCAGCAGGGCAGCGGGGGGGGCGAACACAGACGAGCACTACGTC. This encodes CASRAAGGANTDEHYV.

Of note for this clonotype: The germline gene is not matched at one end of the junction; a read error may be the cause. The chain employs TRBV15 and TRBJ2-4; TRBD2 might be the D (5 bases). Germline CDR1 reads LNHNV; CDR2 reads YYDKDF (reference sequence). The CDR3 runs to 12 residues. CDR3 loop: CATGGGGNIEYF. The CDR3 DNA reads TGTGCCACCGGCGGAGGTGGGAACATTGAGTACTTC.

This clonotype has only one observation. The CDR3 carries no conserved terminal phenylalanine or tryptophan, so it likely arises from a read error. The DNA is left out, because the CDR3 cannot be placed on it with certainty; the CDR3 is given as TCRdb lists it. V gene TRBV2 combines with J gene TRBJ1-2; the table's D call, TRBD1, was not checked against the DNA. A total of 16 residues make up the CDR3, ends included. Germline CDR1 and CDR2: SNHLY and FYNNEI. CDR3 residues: CASGDGGTDSEYFDTG.

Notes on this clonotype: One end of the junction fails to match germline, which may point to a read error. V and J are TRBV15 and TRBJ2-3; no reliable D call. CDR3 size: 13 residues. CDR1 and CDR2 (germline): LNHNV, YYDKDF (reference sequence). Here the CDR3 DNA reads TGTGCCACCAGCGACGGTCGGTACACTGCGCCGTACTTT. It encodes CATSDGRYTAPYF.

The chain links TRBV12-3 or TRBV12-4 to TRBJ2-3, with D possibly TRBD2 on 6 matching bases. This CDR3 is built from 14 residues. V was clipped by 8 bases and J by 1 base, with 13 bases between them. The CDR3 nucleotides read TGTGCCAGCGCCCTAGGGGAGGGCACAGATACGCAGTATTTT. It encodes CASALGEGTDTQYF.